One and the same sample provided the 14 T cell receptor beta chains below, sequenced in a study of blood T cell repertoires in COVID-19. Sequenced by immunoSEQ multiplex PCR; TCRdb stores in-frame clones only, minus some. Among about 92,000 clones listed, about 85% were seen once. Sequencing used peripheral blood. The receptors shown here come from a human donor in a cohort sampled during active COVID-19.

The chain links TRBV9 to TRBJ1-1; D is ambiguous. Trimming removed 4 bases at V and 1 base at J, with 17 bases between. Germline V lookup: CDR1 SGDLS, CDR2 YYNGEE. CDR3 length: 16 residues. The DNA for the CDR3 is TGTGCCAGCAGCCCATCTTGGGGAGACGAGAACACTGAAGCTTTCTTT. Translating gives CASSPSWGDENTEAFF.

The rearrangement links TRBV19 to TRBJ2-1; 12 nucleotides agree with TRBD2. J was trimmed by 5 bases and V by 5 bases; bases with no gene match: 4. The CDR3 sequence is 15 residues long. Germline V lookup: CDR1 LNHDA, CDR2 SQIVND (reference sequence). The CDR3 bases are TGTGCCAGTAGTCTCGGACTAGCGGGGAACAATGAGCAGTTCTTC. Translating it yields CASSLGLAGNNEQFF.

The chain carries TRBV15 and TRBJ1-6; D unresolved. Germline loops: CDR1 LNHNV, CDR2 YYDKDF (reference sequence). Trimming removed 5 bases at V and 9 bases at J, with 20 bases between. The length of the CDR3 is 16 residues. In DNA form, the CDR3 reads TGTGCCACCAGCGGCGCCGGGGAGGGATGGGGTTCACCCCTCCACTTT. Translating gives CATSGAGEGWGSPLHF.

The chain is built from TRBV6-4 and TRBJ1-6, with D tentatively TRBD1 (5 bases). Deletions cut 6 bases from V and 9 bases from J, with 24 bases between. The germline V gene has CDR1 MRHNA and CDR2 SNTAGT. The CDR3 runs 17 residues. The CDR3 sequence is CASRETKPGPEGSPLHF. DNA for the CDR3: TGTGCCAGCAGGGAAACGAAACCAGGGCCCGAAGGTTCACCCCTCCACTTT.

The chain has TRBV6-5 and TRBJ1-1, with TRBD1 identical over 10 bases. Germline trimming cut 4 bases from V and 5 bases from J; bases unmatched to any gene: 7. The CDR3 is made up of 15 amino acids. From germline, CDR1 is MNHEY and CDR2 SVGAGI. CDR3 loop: CASSFDRGLGTEAFF. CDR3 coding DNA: TGTGCCAGCAGTTTCGACAGGGGGCTGGGTACTGAAGCTTTCTTT.

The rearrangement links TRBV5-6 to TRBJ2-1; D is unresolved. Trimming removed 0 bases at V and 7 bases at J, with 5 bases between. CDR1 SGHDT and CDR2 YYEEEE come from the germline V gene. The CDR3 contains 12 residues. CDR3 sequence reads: CASSLVRNEQFF. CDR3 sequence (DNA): TGTGCCAGCAGCTTGGTGAGGAATGAGCAGTTCTTC.

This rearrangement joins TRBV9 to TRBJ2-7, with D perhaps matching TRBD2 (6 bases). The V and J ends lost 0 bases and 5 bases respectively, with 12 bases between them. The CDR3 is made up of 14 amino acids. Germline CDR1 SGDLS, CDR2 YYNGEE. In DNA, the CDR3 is TGTGCCAGCAGCGTAGATGGGGGGTCGGACGAGCAGTACTTC. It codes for CASSVDGGSDEQYF.

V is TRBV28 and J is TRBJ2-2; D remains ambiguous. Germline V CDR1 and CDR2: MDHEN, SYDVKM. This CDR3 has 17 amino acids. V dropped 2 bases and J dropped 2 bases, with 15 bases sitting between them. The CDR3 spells CASSLAATRKNTGELFF. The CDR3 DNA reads TGTGCCAGCAGTTTAGCAGCGACCAGAAAAAACACCGGGGAGCTGTTTTTT.

CDR3 loop: CASTLTSGGFHEQYF. The CDR3, as DNA: TGTGCCAGTACCTTGACTAGCGGGGGGTTCCACGAGCAGTACTTC. This chain connects TRBV19 to TRBJ2-7; 13 bases match TRBD2. This CDR3 is 15 amino acids long. Germline V CDR1 and CDR2: LNHDA, SQIVND (reference sequence). V shed 7 bases and J 5 bases; nucleotides not matched to a gene: 8. Variable domain in full (rest from reference TRBV19 and TRBJ2-7): DGGITQSPKYLFRKEGQNVTLSCEQNLNHDAMYWYRQDPGQGLRLIYYSQIVNDFQKGDIAEGYSVSREKKESFPLTVTSAQKNPTAFYLCASTLTSGGFHEQYFGPGTRLTVT.

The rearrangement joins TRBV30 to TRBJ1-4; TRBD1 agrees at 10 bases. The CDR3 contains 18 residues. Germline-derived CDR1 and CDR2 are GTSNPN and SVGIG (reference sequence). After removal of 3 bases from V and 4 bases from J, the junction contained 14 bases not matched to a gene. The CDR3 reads CAWSRDRGPQTGNEKLFF. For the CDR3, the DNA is TGTGCCTGGAGCCGGGACAGGGGCCCCCAGACGGGTAATGAAAAACTGTTTTTT.

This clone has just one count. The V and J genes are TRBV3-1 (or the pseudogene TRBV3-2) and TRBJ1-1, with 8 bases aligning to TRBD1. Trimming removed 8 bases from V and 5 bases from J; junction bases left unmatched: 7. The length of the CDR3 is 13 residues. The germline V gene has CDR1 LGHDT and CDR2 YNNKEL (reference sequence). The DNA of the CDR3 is TGTGCCAGCCATGGACAGGGAGGGACTGAAGCTTTCTTT. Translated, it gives CASHGQGGTEAFF.

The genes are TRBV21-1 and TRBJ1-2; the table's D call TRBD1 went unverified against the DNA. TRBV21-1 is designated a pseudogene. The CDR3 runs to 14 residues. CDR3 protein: CATDTQGPNYGYTF. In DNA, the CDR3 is TGTGCCACCGATACACAGGGCCCCAACTATGGCTACACCTTC.

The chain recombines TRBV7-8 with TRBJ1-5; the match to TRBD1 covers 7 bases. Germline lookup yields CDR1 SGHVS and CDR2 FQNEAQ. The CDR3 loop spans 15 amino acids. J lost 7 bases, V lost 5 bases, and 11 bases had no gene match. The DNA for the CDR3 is TGTGCCAGCAGCCCCCGCGGACAGGTATCCCAGCCCCAGCATTTT. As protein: CASSPRGQVSQPQHF.

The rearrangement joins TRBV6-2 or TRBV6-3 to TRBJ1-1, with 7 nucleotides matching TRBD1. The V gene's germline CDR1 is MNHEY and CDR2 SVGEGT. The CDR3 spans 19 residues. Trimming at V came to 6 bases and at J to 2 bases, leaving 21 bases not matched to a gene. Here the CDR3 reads CASSKGALRQSQDNTEAFF. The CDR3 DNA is TGTGCCAGCAGCAAGGGGGCCCTTAGACAAAGTCAAGACAACACTGAAGCTTTCTTT.